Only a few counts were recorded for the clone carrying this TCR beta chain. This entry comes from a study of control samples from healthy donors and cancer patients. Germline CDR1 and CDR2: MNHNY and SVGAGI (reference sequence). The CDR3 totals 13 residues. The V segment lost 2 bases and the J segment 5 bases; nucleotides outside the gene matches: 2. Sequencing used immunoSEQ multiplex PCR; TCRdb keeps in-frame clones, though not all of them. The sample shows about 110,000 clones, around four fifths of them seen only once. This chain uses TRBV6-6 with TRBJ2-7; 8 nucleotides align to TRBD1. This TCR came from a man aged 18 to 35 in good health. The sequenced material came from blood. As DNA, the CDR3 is TGTGCCAGCAGTTACCAGGGGGCCCACGAGCAGTACGTC. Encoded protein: CASSYQGAHEQYV.